The 5 T cell receptor beta chains given below trace back to one sample, sequenced in a study of T cells in localized non-small cell lung cancer. TCRdb keeps only in-frame clones here, not all; method: immunoSEQ multiplex PCR. Altogether about 22,000 clones are present, around 85% being singletons, with the ten largest covering 22%. Sequencing was performed on PBMCs, taken before any cancer treatment. These receptor sequences come from a man aged 35 to 69 with stage II squamous cell lung carcinoma.

V is TRBV4-1 and J is TRBJ1-1; D might be TRBD1 (5 bases). The V gene lost 0 bases and the J gene lost 1 base, with 6 bases spanning the gap. This CDR3 spans 14 amino acids. CDR1 and CDR2 from the germline V gene are MGHRA and YSYEKL. CDR3 bases: TGCGCCAGCAGCCAAGAAACAGGGAACACTGAAGCTTTCTTT. This gives the protein CASSQETGNTEAFF.

This clone was found a few times. The chain carries TRBV6-6 and TRBJ2-7, with D unresolved. The CDR3 is made up of 15 amino acids. V gave up 6 bases and J gave up 4 bases, with 19 bases separating them. Germline V gene sequence: CDR1 MNHNY, CDR2 SVGAGI (reference sequence). In nucleotides, the CDR3 is TGTGCCAGCAGCCGGTCTCGGGCAGGATCGTACGAGCAGTACTTC. This translates into CASSRSRAGSYEQYF.

This chain uses TRBV19 with TRBJ1-1, with D tentatively TRBD1 (6 bases). CDR3 size: 14 residues. Trimming cost V 4 bases and J 7 bases, with 16 bases left between them. In germline, CDR1 is LNHDA, CDR2 SQIVND (reference sequence). CDR3 DNA sequence: TGTGCCAGTAGTACCGCCGCAGGGGCTGGTGAAGCTTTCTTT. Its protein product is CASSTAAGAGEAFF.

The chain combines TRBV6-1 with TRBJ2-7; D possibly matches TRBD1 or TRBD2 (5 bases each). Germline assignment: CDR1 MNHNS and CDR2 SASEGT. The CDR3 runs to 15 residues. The V gene lost 8 bases and the J gene lost 2 bases, with 19 bases spanning the gap. CDR3 residues: CASRLKFRDPYEQYF. The CDR3 region has the DNA TGTGCCAGCCGGCTCAAATTCCGGGACCCCTACGAGCAGTACTTC.

The chain carries TRBV5-4 and TRBJ2-3, with TRBD2 matching 12 bases. The CDR3 loop spans 17 amino acids. Trimming took 3 bases from V and 4 from J; bases not matched to a gene: 9. The germline gives CDR1 SGHNT, CDR2 YYREEE (reference sequence). The CDR3 loop is CASSSNGLAGLADTQYF. CDR3 coding DNA: TGTGCCAGCAGCTCCAACGGACTAGCGGGGTTAGCAGATACGCAGTATTTT.